These 18 T cell receptor beta chains share one sample of origin, sequenced in a study of identifying expanded T cells in peripheral blood. TCRdb's copy holds only in-frame clones and misses some; the assay was immunoSEQ multiplex PCR. The sample contains about 130,000 clones, approximately 86% of which appear only once. Material for sequencing was blood. These receptors all come from a person between 18 and 75 years old in good health.

J is TRBJ2-5 and V is TRBV10-3; D is perhaps TRBD2 (6 bases). The germline CDR1 and CDR2 sequences are ENHRY and SYGVKD. CDR3 size: 14 residues. The V and J ends lost 8 bases and 7 bases respectively, with 20 bases between them. The CDR3 DNA reads as TGTGCCATCCGGGGAACGGGACTCCCTGGGACCCAGTACTTC. Translation: CAIRGTGLPGTQYF.

The rearrangement joins TRBV7-9 to TRBJ2-5; no clear D. Trimming took off 1 base at V and 3 bases at J, with 9 bases between the two ends. CDR1 is SEHNR and CDR2 is FQNEAQ in the germline V gene (reference sequence). The CDR3 totals 14 residues. The CDR3 spells CASSLDLSEETQYF. Written as DNA, the CDR3 is TGTGCCAGCAGCTTAGATCTGTCTGAAGAGACCCAGTACTTC.

The table lists this clone with a count of one. The chain joins TRBV5-6 to TRBJ1-2; TRBD1 aligns across 7 bases. Trimming removed 4 bases from V and 11 bases from J; junction bases left unmatched: 14. The CDR3 length is 14 residues. The germline CDR1 and CDR2 sequences are SGHDT and YYEEEE. The CDR3 region is CASSPRQGGSSYTF. CDR3 bases: TGTGCCAGCAGCCCGCGACAGGGCGGCTCTTCATACACCTTC.

This chain connects TRBV5-1 to TRBJ2-5; TRBD2 aligns across 9 bases. V dropped 3 bases and J dropped 5; count of bases not matched to a gene: 14. The CDR3 sequence is 17 residues long. The germline V gene has CDR1 SGHRS and CDR2 YFSETQ. Here the CDR3 DNA reads TGCGCCAGCAGCTCCCACGGTGGCGGGAGGGCCGGTGAGACCCAGTACTTC. It codes for CASSSHGGGRAGETQYF.

The V gene is TRBV21-1, the J gene TRBJ2-7; TRBD2, the D gene given by the table, was not confirmed from the DNA. TRBV21-1 is a pseudogene locus. CDR3 length: 13 amino acids. This CDR3 reads CASSLAGGYEQYF. The CDR3 DNA sequence: TGTGCCAGCAGTTTAGCGGGAGGTTACGAGCAGTACTTC.

This clone was seen only a few times. V and J are TRBV5-1 and TRBJ2-5; D ambiguous. Trimming removed 7 bases at V and 3 bases at J, with 13 bases between. This CDR3 spans 13 amino acids. Germline-derived CDR1 and CDR2 are SGHRS and YFSETQ. CDR3 sequence: CASEAGLKETQYF. CDR3 nucleotide sequence: TGCGCCAGCGAGGCAGGTTTGAAAGAGACCCAGTACTTC.

This chain links TRBV11-2 with TRBJ1-1; D is undetermined. The ends were cut back, 2 bases at V and 5 bases at J, with 12 bases in the middle. The CDR3 is 14 residues long. Germline V gene lookup returns CDR1 SGHAT and CDR2 FQNNGV. The CDR3 region has the DNA TGTGCCAGCAGCTTACGAGAGGGAGGGACTGAAGCTTTCTTT. This encodes CASSLREGGTEAFF.

Comment on this clone: A much bigger clone sits one base away, suggesting this may be a read error. CDR3 loop: CASSLADTQYF. The CDR3 coding sequence is TGTGCCAGCAGTTTGGCAGATACGCAGTATTTT. V gene TRBV6-5 combines with J gene TRBJ2-3; D ambiguous. This CDR3 is 11 amino acids long. Trimming took off 4 bases at V and 4 bases at J, with 3 bases between the two ends. Germline V gives CDR1 MNHEY, CDR2 SVGAGI.

The chain couples TRBV4-2 to TRBJ2-7; no clear D. The CDR3 is made up of 16 amino acids. V was clipped by 1 base and J by 2 bases, with 15 bases between them. The germline CDR1 and CDR2 sequences are LGHNA and YNFKEQ. In DNA, the CDR3 is TGTGCCAGCAGCCAAGTTATTCGGCAGGCAGCCTACGAGCAGTACTTC. Amino acid sequence: CASSQVIRQAAYEQYF.

The V gene is TRBV7-2, the J gene TRBJ1-3; D possibly corresponds to TRBD1 (5 bases). The CDR3 has 15 amino acids. V was trimmed by 5 bases and J by 0 bases, leaving 11 bases between them. The germline gives CDR1 SGHTA, CDR2 FQGNSA. The CDR3 sequence: CASSPSTASGNTIYF. The CDR3 nucleotides are TGTGCCAGCAGCCCGTCGACAGCCTCTGGAAACACCATATATTTT.

The sample holds a few counts of this clone. The gene calls are TRBV2 and TRBJ1-3, with unresolved D. The germline V gene has CDR1 SNHLY and CDR2 FYNNEI. V was clipped by 3 bases and J by 1 base, with 7 bases between them. This CDR3 contains 14 residues. The CDR3 DNA reads as TGTGCCAGCAGTGATGCTCGATCTGGAAACACCATATATTTT. Translating gives CASSDARSGNTIYF.

This clone was picked up one time. This chain links TRBV2 with TRBJ1-1; TRBD1 aligns across 9 bases. V dropped 2 bases and J dropped 8; count of bases not matched to a gene: 3. CDR3 length equals 13 residues. CDR1 and CDR2 (germline): SNHLY, FYNNEI. The DNA for the CDR3 is TGTGCCAGCAGTGAAAGGGACAGGGAAGAAGCTTTCTTT. Amino acid sequence: CASSERDREEAFF.

This rearrangement joins TRBV19 to TRBJ2-7; D is undetermined. The CDR3 consists of 16 residues. V was cut by 3 bases and J by 0 bases, with 15 bases left in between. Germline V lookup: CDR1 LNHDA, CDR2 SQIVND (reference sequence). The CDR3 sequence is CASSIDPSDGSYEQYF. CDR3 nucleotide sequence: TGTGCCAGTAGTATCGACCCTTCCGACGGCTCCTACGAGCAGTACTTC.

J is TRBJ2-1 and V is TRBV15, with D possibly being TRBD2 (6 bases). There are 17 residues in the CDR3. Germline-derived CDR1 and CDR2 are LNHNV and YYDKDF (reference sequence). Between the trimmed V and J ends, which lost 5 bases and 6 bases, there was a span of 23 bases. This CDR3 is CATSALLARSAGNEQFF. Here the CDR3 DNA reads TGTGCCACCAGCGCACTACTAGCAAGGTCCGCGGGCAATGAGCAGTTCTTC.

The chain links TRBV5-5 to TRBJ2-7, with TRBD2 matching 9 bases. J lost 1 base, V lost 2 bases, and 10 bases had no gene match. From germline, CDR1 is SGHKS and CDR2 YYEKEE (reference sequence). This CDR3 contains 17 residues. The CDR3 protein is CASSFLAGGYASYEQYF. The CDR3 bases are TGTGCCAGCAGCTTTCTGGCGGGGGGGTACGCGTCCTACGAGCAGTACTTC.

This chain uses TRBV19 with TRBJ1-1; tentatively, D is TRBD1 (5 bases). Germline CDR1 LNHDA, CDR2 SQIVND (reference sequence). The germline V and J ends were trimmed by 8 bases and 0 bases, with 13 bases remaining between them. The length of the CDR3 is 14 residues. CDR3 sequence reads: CASFRQFVNTEAFF. DNA of the CDR3: TGTGCCAGTTTTAGACAGTTTGTGAACACTGAAGCTTTCTTT.

The chain employs TRBV18 and TRBJ1-4; no reliable D call. CDR1 and CDR2 from the germline V gene are KGHSH and LQKENI. The CDR3 sequence is 14 residues long. The germline V and J ends were trimmed by 6 bases and 7 bases, with 15 bases remaining between them. CDR3 DNA sequence: TGTGCCAGCTCCCAAAGCCCTTTGAGTGAAAAACTGTTTTTT. It codes for CASSQSPLSEKLFF.

The chain links TRBV11-2 to TRBJ2-7; 7 bases agree with TRBD2. Germline V gives CDR1 SGHAT, CDR2 FQNNGV. V trimming: 6 bases; J trimming: 0 bases; junction bases outside the gene matches: 8. The CDR3 runs 15 residues. The CDR3 loop reads CASSALAVNSYEQYF. The CDR3 region has the DNA TGTGCCAGCAGTGCCCTAGCGGTCAACTCCTACGAGCAGTACTTC.